This T cell receptor beta chain comes out of a study of blood T cell repertoires in COVID-19 (dated by TCRdb to 2020 to 2021). About the full investigation: The collaborator samples originated in the United States, Italy and Spain and spanned the acute and convalescent phases of COVID-19. The material from the prospective study consisted of cDNA or gDNA derived from T cells, B-cell-depleted T cells, or PBMCs. The dataset comprised deeply sampled blood TCRbeta repertoires from subjects exposed to, actively infected with, or recovered from COVID-19. A freely available public database, intended as a resource for researchers studying the immune response to SARS-CoV-2, is where the repertoires were released. Samples came from the ongoing ImmuneRACE study (first 160 participants) plus 1,254 subjects from 6 global collaborators. The sample metadata nearly always contained a de-identified subject ID, COVID-19 status, age in years and sex. Where available, HLA class I and class II types were taken from metadata supplied by the sample provider and were not determined by assay-based typing.

What the study reported, not specific to this receptor: Clinical and demographic metadata were provided uncurated, with the amount varying by source and participant.

TCRbeta CDR3 regions were amplified from genomic DNA using the immunoSEQ Assay, a bias-controlled multiplex PCR. The paper's data handling went like this. The number of nucleated cells in each sample was estimated by amplification of reference gene primers within the assay. To quantify the absolute abundance of each unique TCRbeta CDR3 rearrangement, sequence reads were collapsed and filtered. Productive Simpson clonality was computed per sample as the square root of Simpson's diversity index over productive rearrangements. This is the immuneACCESS table as TCRdb keeps it, with only in-frame sequences that have V and J called. A part of the clones is gone; compared with another copy, unresolved V genes explain less than half, and the rest is unexplained. Clone size and the V and J calls come from that table; the DNA yielded D and trimming. The sample records some 130,000 clones, over 75% of which are singletons. The ten largest clones take up about 9.9% of the sample.

Note on this clone: Its antigen target is currently unknown. There are no base qualities to consult, and no much larger clone falls within one base.

Inclusive of the bounding cysteine and phenylalanine, the CDR3 is 16 residues long. Of all the DNA, just the CDR3 is kept, 48 bases in frame from base 1. The junction shows trimming of 4 bases on V and 5 bases on J, and the gene matches do not reach 8 bases of it. CDR1 and CDR2 are read off the germline V gene as SGHTA and FQGNSA. Collaborating institutions collected whole blood in K2EDTA tubes following their own protocols. Collaborator samples were shipped for TCRbeta analysis as frozen whole blood, isolated PBMCs, or DNA extracted from either sample type. This chain joins TRBV7-2 to TRBJ2-5, with TRBD2 matching 12 junction bases. The TCR comes from a man aged 35 to 55 with active or convalescent COVID-19. The source material was peripheral blood. The CDR3 reads CASSSKLAGGVETQYF. The sequenced DNA: TGTGCCAGCAGCTCAAAACTAGCGGGGGGAGTGGAGACCCAGTACTTC.